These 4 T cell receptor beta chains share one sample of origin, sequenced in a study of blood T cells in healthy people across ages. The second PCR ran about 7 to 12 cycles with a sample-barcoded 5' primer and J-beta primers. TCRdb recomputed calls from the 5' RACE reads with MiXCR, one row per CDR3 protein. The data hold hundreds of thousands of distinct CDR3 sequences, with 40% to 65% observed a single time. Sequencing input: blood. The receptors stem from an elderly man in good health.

The DNA for the CDR3 is TGTGCCAGCAGCAACAGGGCTCTTTTGGACAATGAGCAGTACTTC. Translation: CASSNRALLDNEQYF. The chain employs TRBV11-2 and TRBJ2-7; a possible D gene is TRBD1 (6 bases). Trimming left V 5 bases short and J 7 bases short, with 21 bases between. The CDR3 contains 15 residues. CDR1 is SGHAT, CDR2 FQNNGV, per germline.

For the CDR3, the DNA is TGTGCCAGCAGCGCCGGGCTCGGGAACGGAGCTAATGAGCAGTTCTTC. Its protein product is CASSAGLGNGANEQFF. The V and J genes are TRBV9 and TRBJ2-1; TRBD2 might be the D (5 bases). CDR3 length equals 16 residues. The V end lost 3 bases, the J end lost 7 bases, and 20 bases lay between the germline ends. The germline V gene encodes CDR1 SGDLS and CDR2 YYNGEE. Full variable domain (remainder filled in from reference TRBV9 and TRBJ2-1): DSGVTQTPKHLITATGQRVTLRCSPRSGDLSVYWYQQSLDQGLQFLIQYYNGEERAKGNILERFSAQQFPDLHSELNLSSLELGDSALYFCASSAGLGNGANEQFFGPGTRLTVL.

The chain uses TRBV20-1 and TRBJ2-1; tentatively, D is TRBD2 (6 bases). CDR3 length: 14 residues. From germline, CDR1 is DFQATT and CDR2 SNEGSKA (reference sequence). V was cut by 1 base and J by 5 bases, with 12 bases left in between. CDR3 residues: CSARVGWGDNEQFF. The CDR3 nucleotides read TGCAGTGCTAGAGTAGGTTGGGGGGACAATGAGCAGTTCTTC.

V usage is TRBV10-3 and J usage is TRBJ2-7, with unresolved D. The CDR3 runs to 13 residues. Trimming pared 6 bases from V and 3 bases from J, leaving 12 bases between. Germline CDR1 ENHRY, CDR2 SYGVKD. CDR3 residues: CAIRDGPNYEQYF. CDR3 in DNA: TGTGCCATCAGAGACGGTCCCAACTACGAGCAGTACTTC.